The 7 T cell receptor beta chains below come from one sample, sequenced in a study of T cell repertoires in cytomegalovirus infection. Each CDR3 protein is one row after TCRdb ran MiXCR on the reads. The sample gives approximately 770,000 distinct CDR3 sequences, roughly 28% of which show up once; about an eighth is in the top ten. These receptors lack a known antigen. The sequencing here drew on cultured CD8+ T cells from PBMCs, taken from culture after CMV antigen stimulation. The receptor source for this set is a human donor in good health (CMV status not recorded). Some clones in this sample may be carry-over from other donors' samples.

This clonotype was seen ten or more times. The rearrangement links TRBV7-2 to TRBJ1-6; D ambiguous. The CDR3 is made up of 16 amino acids. Per the germline V gene, CDR1 is SGHTA and CDR2 is FQGNSA. V lost 3 bases to trimming and J lost 5 bases, with 14 bases between them. CDR3 sequence: CASSLWAGGDNSPLHF. The CDR3 DNA sequence: TGTGCCAGCAGCTTGTGGGCGGGAGGCGATAATTCACCCCTCCACTTT.

The chain has TRBV7-9 and TRBJ1-1; 8 positions match TRBD1. Germline CDR1 and CDR2: SEHNR and FQNEAQ (reference sequence). Losses at the gene ends were 5 bases for V and 0 bases for J; bases not matched to a gene: 11. The CDR3 is 17 amino acids. The CDR3 region has the DNA TGTGCCAGCAGCACGTCGGGGACAGGAGTTATGAACACTGAAGCTTTCTTT. It encodes CASSTSGTGVMNTEAFF.

The chain couples TRBV12-3 or TRBV12-4 to TRBJ1-2; tentatively, D is TRBD1 (5 bases). Between the trimmed V and J ends, which lost 10 bases and 7 bases, there was a span of 16 bases. The CDR3 covers 12 residues. CDR3 in amino acids: CATAPGVSGYTF. CDR3 nucleotide sequence: TGTGCCACAGCACCGGGGGTTTCTGGCTACACCTTC.

This clonotype has more than one count but fewer than ten. The chain uses TRBV27 and TRBJ2-1; a possible D gene is TRBD1 (6 bases). The germline V and J ends were trimmed by 8 bases and 7 bases, with 12 bases remaining between them. Per the germline V gene, CDR1 is MNHEY and CDR2 is SMNVEV (reference sequence). The CDR3 has 12 amino acids. CDR3 DNA sequence: TGTGCCAGCCGACAGGTGAATAATGAGCAGTTCTTC. Amino acid sequence: CASRQVNNEQFF.

The chain is built from TRBV12-3 or TRBV12-4 and TRBJ2-5; D is possibly TRBD1 (5 bases). This CDR3 region has 13 residues. V gave up 8 bases and J gave up 5 bases, with 15 bases separating them. CDR3 sequence reads: CASQTQGGETQYF. DNA of the CDR3: TGTGCCAGCCAAACCCAGGGCGGCGAGACCCAGTACTTC.

This clonotype was seen only a few times. The chain combines TRBV25-1 with TRBJ2-7; the D gene is possibly TRBD1 (6 bases). Trimming left V 5 bases short and J 2 bases short, with 19 bases between. This CDR3 comprises 16 residues. CDR1 is MGHDK and CDR2 is SYGVNS in the germline V gene. CDR3 region: CASSSPGTSDPYEQYF. The CDR3 DNA reads TGTGCCAGCAGTTCCCCCGGGACAAGTGACCCCTACGAGCAGTACTTC.

This clonotype came up a few times. V usage is TRBV19 and J usage is TRBJ1-5; 7 bases agree with TRBD1. Losses at the gene ends were 7 bases for V and 3 bases for J; bases not matched to a gene: 9. CDR1 and CDR2 (germline): LNHDA, SQIVND (reference sequence). This CDR3 has 15 amino acids. The CDR3 here is CASTPRGTVNQPQHF. CDR3 in DNA: TGTGCCAGTACCCCAAGGGGGACAGTCAATCAGCCCCAGCATTTT.